The next 29 T cell receptor beta chains were all read from a single sample in a study of T cells in women clearing cervical HPV infection. The table came from immunoSEQ multiplex PCR; TCRdb's copy has only in-frame clones and leaves some out. Recorded for this sample: nearly 35,000 clones. Sequencing was performed on blood buffy coat. These receptors originate from a woman between 18 and 70 years old with a cervical HPV16 infection that either progressed to CIN3+ or cleared (not recorded which).

Comment on this clone: The read finishes 3 residues shy of the CDR3 end, and the germline J gene is used to complete it. The chain combines TRBV7-2 with TRBJ2-3, with D perhaps TRBD1 (5 bases). The CDR3 loop spans 15 amino acids. The germline V and J ends were trimmed by 4 bases and 2 bases, with 13 bases remaining between them. Germline V gives CDR1 SGHTA, CDR2 FQGNSA. The CDR3 reads CASSSDNLPTDTQYF. The sequenced CDR3 bases are TGTGCCAGCAGCTCGGACAACCTACCCACAGATACG.

This clone shows up as medium-sized by frequency. The read stops 3 residues short of the end of the CDR3; the missing end is completed from the germline J gene. The chain combines TRBV7-3 with TRBJ2-1; D might be TRBD2 (5 bases). Germline V lookup: CDR1 SGHTA, CDR2 FQGTGA. The CDR3 loop spans 16 amino acids. V lost 1 base and J 3 bases, leaving 13 bases between the germline ends. The CDR3 here is CASSLNGGSFYNEQFF. The sequenced part of the CDR3 DNA is TGTGCCAGCAGCTTAAACGGCGGGTCCTTCTACAATGAG.

Concerning this clone itself: The CDR3 end lies 3 residues beyond the end of the read and is filled in from the germline J gene. V gene TRBV5-1 combines with J gene TRBJ2-5; 7 positions match TRBD1. This CDR3 region has 14 residues. Germline V gene data show CDR1 as SGHRS and CDR2 as YFSETQ. The V segment lost 4 bases and the J segment 2 bases; nucleotides outside the gene matches: 5. This chain's CDR3 is CASSTGTAQETQYF. The CDR3 bases that were read are TGCGCCAGCAGCACCGGGACAGCACAAGAGACC.

Points on this clone: From the germline J gene comes the end of the CDR3, since the read stops 3 residues before it. Within the sample, other DNA sequences also encode this same CDR3. The gene calls are TRBV30 and TRBJ1-3; the match to TRBD1 covers 11 bases. Unmatched junction bases numbered 4, after V lost 5 bases and J lost 1 base. Germline CDR1 and CDR2: GTSNPN and SVGIG (reference sequence). The CDR3 has 15 residues. CDR3 residues: CAWGQGAVSGNTIYF. The DNA read from the CDR3 is TGTGCCTGGGGACAGGGGGCAGTATCTGGAAACACC.

Concerning this clone: The read terminates 3 residues ahead of where the CDR3 ends, so the germline J gene completes it. This sequence joins TRBV27 and TRBJ1-1, with a weak D call TRBD1 (5 bases). V dropped 9 bases and J dropped 2 bases, with 16 bases sitting between them. CDR1 and CDR2 (germline): MNHEY, SMNVEV (reference sequence). This CDR3 region has 14 residues. The sequenced CDR3 bases are TGTGCCAGTACCAACCTCCAGGGTAACACTGAA. Translated, it gives CASTNLQGNTE. In full, the CDR3 reads CASTNLQGNTEAFF.

Regarding this clone: Read coverage stops 3 residues before the CDR3 terminus; the germline J gene supplies the remainder. The chain links TRBV5-1 to TRBJ1-1; no clear D. Germline assignment: CDR1 SGHRS and CDR2 YFSETQ. The CDR3 spans 14 residues. The V and J ends lost 2 bases and 1 base respectively, with 9 bases between them. CDR3 region: CASSFGVGNTEAFF. CDR3 DNA, as far as it was read: TGCGCCAGCAGCTTCGGGGTAGGGAACACTGAA.

Concerning this clone: The read terminates 3 residues ahead of where the CDR3 ends, so the germline J gene completes it. This chain joins TRBV7-2 and TRBJ1-5; possible D gene TRBD1, 6 bases. The germline V and J ends were trimmed by 6 bases and 2 bases, with 14 bases remaining between them. The CDR3 has 15 residues. Germline values: CDR1 SGHTA, CDR2 FQGNSA. The CDR3: CASSHSRGGNQPQHF. CDR3 DNA, as far as it was read: TGTGCCAGCAGTCACAGCAGGGGCGGCAATCAGCCC.

A remark on this clone: The CDR3 end is not reached by the read, which stops 3 residues before it; the germline J gene fills it in. This sequence joins TRBV9 and TRBJ2-5; D is ambiguous. V was shortened by 0 bases and J by 1 base, with 10 bases between the two germline ends. Germline CDR1 and CDR2: SGDLS and YYNGEE. This CDR3 comprises 15 residues. The CDR3 protein is CASSVEGTAQETQYF. The CDR3 bases that were read are TGTGCCAGCAGCGTAGAAGGAACAGCCCAAGAGACC.

The CDR3 protein is CASLGTSGSTGELFF. The part of the CDR3 DNA that was read is TGCGCCAGCCTTGGGACTAGCGGGTCCACCGGGGAG. The J gene is TRBJ2-2, the V gene TRBV5-1; 12 bases are shared with TRBD2. The CDR3 end falls 3 residues outside the read, so it is completed with the germline J gene. The CDR3 is 15 residues long. From germline, CDR1 is SGHRS and CDR2 YFSETQ. V lost 7 bases to trimming and J lost 4 bases; unmatched junction nucleotides: 5.

Comments on this clone: The read ends 3 residues before the CDR3 terminus; that terminus is restored from the germline J gene. This chain joins TRBV20-1 and TRBJ2-4; 10 bases are a match to TRBD1. Losses at the gene ends were 2 bases for V and 2 bases for J; bases not matched to a gene: 6. The CDR3 is 16 residues long. Germline CDR1 is DFQATT and CDR2 is SNEGSKA (reference sequence). The CDR3 DNA, read in part, is TGCAGTGCTAGATCAAGGACAGGGGGGCCCAAAAACATT. Amino acids: CSARSRTGGPKNI. The complete CDR3 reads CSARSRTGGPKNIQYF.

Points on this clone: The read ends 3 residues shy of where the CDR3 ends; the end is completed using the germline J gene. Other DNA sequences in this specimen translate into the identical CDR3. The J gene is TRBJ1-5, the V gene TRBV2; D not resolved. With 5 bases removed from V and 0 bases from J, the gap between germline ends came to 5 bases. The CDR3 extends over 13 amino acids. Germline CDR1 is SNHLY and CDR2 is FYNNEI. The part of the CDR3 DNA that was read is TGTGCCAGCAGTCCCAGTAGCAATCAGCCC. It yields the protein CASSPSSNQP. The full CDR3 reads CASSPSSNQPQHF.

Worth noting for this clone: The DNA ends 3 residues before the CDR3 does, and the rest of the CDR3 is filled in from the germline J gene. The genes are TRBV7-9 and TRBJ1-2, with 8 positions matching TRBD1. Germline lookup yields CDR1 SEHNR and CDR2 FQNEAQ (reference sequence). This CDR3 is 15 amino acids long. The CDR3 loop is CASSLDRVSYNDYTF. The covered CDR3 bases are TGTGCCAGCAGCTTGGACAGGGTCTCCTACAATGAC.

This clone shows up as medium-sized by frequency. The read ends 3 residues before the CDR3 terminus; that terminus is restored from the germline J gene. The chain combines TRBV12-3 or TRBV12-4 with TRBJ2-2; 12 positions agree with TRBD1. The trim removed 2 bases at V and 9 bases at J, leaving 4 bases unmatched. The CDR3 consists of 15 residues. The CDR3 DNA, read in part, is TGTGCCAGCAGTTTAATGGGACAGGGGGCGCGGGAG. Protein sequence: CASSLMGQGARE. The CDR3 in its entirety is CASSLMGQGARELFF.

A note on this clone: The CDR3 is cut off 3 residues early in the read; its end comes from the germline J gene. This chain connects TRBV18 to TRBJ2-7; 11 nucleotides agree with TRBD2. The germline V gene has CDR1 KGHSH and CDR2 LQKENI. J lost 0 bases, V lost 3 bases, and 4 bases had no gene match. The CDR3 has 16 residues. CDR3 bases read: TGTGCCAGCTCACCCACTAGCGGGAGAGGCTCCTACGAG. Encoded protein: CASSPTSGRGSYE. The CDR3 reads in full as CASSPTSGRGSYEQYF.

CDR3 DNA, as far as it was read: TGTGCCAGCAGTTGGTGGACTAGCGGGAGTAGGAACAATGAG. This encodes CASSWWTSGSRNNE. The full CDR3 sequence reads CASSWWTSGSRNNEQFF. The chain joins TRBV28 to TRBJ2-1; 13 positions agree with TRBD2. The read halts 3 residues ahead of the CDR3 end, with the missing end drawn from the germline J gene. The germline CDR1 and CDR2 sequences are MDHEN and SYDVKM. CDR3 size: 17 residues. J lost 5 bases, V lost 4 bases, and 8 bases had no gene match.

Worth noting for this clone: The CDR3 goes on 3 residues after the read ends, and that part is filled in from the germline J gene. The chain joins TRBV2 to TRBJ1-2; 7 positions match TRBD1. Germline V gene sequence: CDR1 SNHLY, CDR2 FYNNEI. The CDR3 is 15 amino acids. The CDR3 is CASSNRDSGSYDYTF. The covered CDR3 bases are TGTGCCAGCAGTAATCGGGACAGCGGTTCCTACGAC.

A remark on this clone: The DNA ends 3 residues before the CDR3 does, and the rest of the CDR3 is filled in from the germline J gene. This chain joins TRBV20-1 and TRBJ2-1; 10 nucleotides line up with TRBD2. Trimming at V came to 6 bases and at J to 0 bases, leaving 11 bases not matched to a gene. The V gene's germline CDR1 is DFQATT and CDR2 SNEGSKA (reference sequence). CDR3 size: 17 residues. Partial CDR3 DNA: TGCAGTGCCCCCCGAACTAGCGGGACCAGCTCCTACAATGAG. This translates into CSAPRTSGTSSYNE. The complete CDR3 protein is CSAPRTSGTSSYNEQFF.

Note on this clone: The read falls 3 residues short of the CDR3 end, and the missing part is taken from the germline J gene. The rearrangement uses TRBV18 and TRBJ1-2; D is uncertain. Germline V lookup: CDR1 KGHSH, CDR2 LQKENI. This CDR3 spans 14 amino acids. The CDR3 protein is CASSPGSSTDTYTF. Incomplete CDR3 DNA: TGTGCCAGCTCACCAGGCAGCAGCACAGATACC.

Worth noting for this clone: Read sequence stops 3 residues before the CDR3 end, and the germline J gene provides the missing end. The J gene is TRBJ1-1, the V gene TRBV18, with TRBD1 matching 8 bases. The CDR3 loop spans 15 amino acids. Looked up from germline, CDR1 is KGHSH and CDR2 is LQKENI. The CDR3 protein is CASSPSSQGVHEAFF. The covered CDR3 bases are TGTGCCAGCTCCCCTAGTTCACAGGGGGTGCACGAA. Full variable domain (remainder filled in from reference TRBV18 and TRBJ1-1): NAGVMQNPRHLVRRRGQEARLRCSPMKGHSHVYWYRQLPEEGLKFMVYLQKENIIDESGMPKERFSAEFPKEGPSILRIQQVVRGDSAAYFCASSPSSQGVHEAFFGQGTRLTVV.

Worth noting for this clone: The CDR3 end is not reached by the read, which stops 3 residues before it; the germline J gene fills it in. V and J are TRBV18 and TRBJ2-1; 7 bases agree with TRBD2. V dropped 3 bases and J dropped 4; count of bases not matched to a gene: 12. The CDR3 consists of 17 residues. The germline V gene encodes CDR1 KGHSH and CDR2 LQKENI. CDR3 in amino acids: CASSPTVSGATYNEQFF. The CDR3 DNA, read in part, is TGTGCCAGCTCACCGACGGTAAGCGGGGCGACTTACAATGAG.

Of note for this clone: Coverage ceases 3 residues before the CDR3 finishes, and the germline J gene fills in the end. The J gene is TRBJ2-5, the V gene TRBV2; D is unresolved. Trimming stripped 3 bases from V and 0 bases from J, with 8 bases between. This CDR3 contains 14 residues. The germline gives CDR1 SNHLY, CDR2 FYNNEI. The sequenced CDR3 bases are TGTGCCAGCAGTGACCCGAGGTACCAAGAGACC. Protein: CASSDPRYQET. The entire CDR3 sequence reads CASSDPRYQETQYF.

Worth noting for this clone: One end of the junction is discordant with germline, which a read error may explain. The read comes to an end 3 residues before the CDR3 does, leaving the germline J gene to fill in the end. The rearrangement links TRBV10-3 to TRBJ2-3; D uncertain. This CDR3 is 14 amino acids long. Germline CDR1 is ENHRY and CDR2 is SYGVKD. CDR3 amino acids: CAISESRQQETQYF. The part of the CDR3 DNA that was read is TGTGCCATCAGCGAGTCCAGGCAGCAAGAGACG.

With regard to this clone: Read data end 3 residues before the CDR3 end; the end is taken from the germline J gene. The chain combines TRBV5-4 with TRBJ2-5, with 11 bases identical to TRBD2. The V gene end was trimmed by 0 bases and the J gene end by 5 bases; junction bases not matched to a gene: 6. This CDR3 is 16 amino acids long. The germline CDR1 and CDR2 sequences are SGHNT and YYREEE (reference sequence). The CDR3 reads CASSLVAGGLGETQYF. The CDR3 DNA, read in part, is TGTGCCAGCAGCTTGGTAGCGGGGGGGCTCGGGGAGACC.

As regards this clone: The sequenced fragment ends 3 residues before the CDR3 boundary, so the rest is inferred from the germline J gene. The chain uses TRBV2 and TRBJ2-2; D might be TRBD1 (7 bases). Germline loops: CDR1 SNHLY, CDR2 FYNNEI. There are 19 residues in the CDR3. The CDR3 sequence is CASSEVDGQEGLYNSPLFF. The CDR3 bases that were read are TGTGCCAGCAGTGAAGTAGACGGACAGGAGGGCCTATATAATTCACCG. The full variable domain, rest sourced from reference TRBV2 and TRBJ2-2, is EPEVTQTPSHQVTQMGQEVILRCVPISNHLYFYWYRQILGQKVEFLVSFYNNEISEKSEIFDDQFSVERPDGSNFTLKIRSTKLEDSAMYFCASSEVDGQEGLYNSPLFFGEGSRLTVL.

Considering frequency, this clone is medium-sized (0.01 to 0.1%). The junction does not match germline at one end; this may be a read error. The read comes to an end 3 residues before the CDR3 does, leaving the germline J gene to fill in the end. This sequence joins TRBV4-2 and TRBJ2-3; possibly TRBD2 for D (5 bases). Germline values: CDR1 LGHNA, CDR2 YNFKEQ. The CDR3 extends over 15 amino acids. This CDR3 is CASSQDIGDTDTQYF. The CDR3 bases that were read are TGCGCCAGCAGCCAAGATATCGGGGACACAGATACG.

About this clone: The CDR3 end is not reached by the read, which stops 3 residues before it; the germline J gene fills it in. The chain has TRBV7-2 and TRBJ2-1; the match to TRBD2 covers 11 bases. The length of the CDR3 is 15 residues. The trim removed 3 bases at V and 8 bases at J, leaving 6 bases unmatched. Germline V gene data show CDR1 as SGHTA and CDR2 as FQGNSA. Incomplete CDR3 DNA: TGTGCCAGCAGCTTTATAGCGGGAGGGCGGTATGAG. It is translated as CASSFIAGGRYE. The entire CDR3 sequence reads CASSFIAGGRYEQFF.

Turning to this clone: The sequence runs out 3 residues before the end of the CDR3; the remainder is reconstructed from the germline J gene. The rearrangement uses TRBV5-6 and TRBJ2-1; 7 bases match TRBD2. The CDR3 totals 15 residues. Germline V CDR1 and CDR2: SGHDT, YYEEEE. The V gene end was trimmed by 1 base and the J gene end by 0 bases; junction bases not matched to a gene: 1. CDR3 bases read: TGTGCCAGCAGCTTGACGGGGGGCTCCTACAATGAG. This encodes CASSLTGGSYNE. The whole CDR3 protein reads CASSLTGGSYNEQFF.

As to this clone: Read sequence stops 3 residues before the CDR3 end, and the germline J gene provides the missing end. The chain couples TRBV18 to TRBJ1-1; perhaps TRBD1 as D (5 bases). The CDR3 covers 14 residues. CDR1 and CDR2 from the germline V gene are KGHSH and LQKENI. CDR3 DNA, as far as it was read: TGTGCCAGCTCACCAGGGGCGGGGCAAGAGACA. Translating gives CASSPGAGQET. The entire CDR3 reads CASSPGAGQETAFF.

Concerning this clone: Read sequence stops 3 residues before the CDR3 end, and the germline J gene provides the missing end. The rearrangement uses TRBV5-8 and TRBJ2-5; tentatively, D is TRBD2 (5 bases). The CDR3 has 12 residues. V shed 7 bases and J shed 4 bases, with 11 bases lying between them. CDR1 SGHTS and CDR2 YDEGEE come from the germline V gene. Incomplete CDR3 DNA: TGTGCCAGCGAGACTATACCAGAGACC. Amino acids: CASETIPET. The full CDR3 sequence reads CASETIPETQYF.